This record looks at one T cell receptor (beta chain) sequence and its context. No antigen is known for it. The source of the sample is a study of human thymus T cells. Notes on the study in general: Apparent bias marked the V and J gene usage of thymic and blood repertoires. Related work showed strongly overlapping thymic repertoires across unrelated individuals.

This CDR3 contains 17 residues. The germline V gene has CDR1 GTSNPN and CDR2 SVGIG (reference sequence). Trimming left V 0 bases short and J 7 bases short, with 24 bases between. It was from resections taken during corrective heart surgery that the thymus tissue came. Immunologically healthy infants in Finland undergoing congenital heart defect surgery were the donors. Sequencing was performed with immunoSEQ multiplex PCR; in TCRdb, only in-frame clones are kept and a portion is missing. The sample yields some 80,000 clones, roughly 97% seen once. The V call is TRBV30, the J call TRBJ1-2, with D possibly matching TRBD1 (5 bases). Sequenced material: thymus tissue. The receptor was derived from a boy under three years old with a congenital heart defect but otherwise immunologically healthy. The DNA for the CDR3 is TGTGCCTGGAGTGTATCACCTATCCCGGGTCAGGGCCGTGGCTACACCTTC. It translates to CAWSVSPIPGQGRGYTF.